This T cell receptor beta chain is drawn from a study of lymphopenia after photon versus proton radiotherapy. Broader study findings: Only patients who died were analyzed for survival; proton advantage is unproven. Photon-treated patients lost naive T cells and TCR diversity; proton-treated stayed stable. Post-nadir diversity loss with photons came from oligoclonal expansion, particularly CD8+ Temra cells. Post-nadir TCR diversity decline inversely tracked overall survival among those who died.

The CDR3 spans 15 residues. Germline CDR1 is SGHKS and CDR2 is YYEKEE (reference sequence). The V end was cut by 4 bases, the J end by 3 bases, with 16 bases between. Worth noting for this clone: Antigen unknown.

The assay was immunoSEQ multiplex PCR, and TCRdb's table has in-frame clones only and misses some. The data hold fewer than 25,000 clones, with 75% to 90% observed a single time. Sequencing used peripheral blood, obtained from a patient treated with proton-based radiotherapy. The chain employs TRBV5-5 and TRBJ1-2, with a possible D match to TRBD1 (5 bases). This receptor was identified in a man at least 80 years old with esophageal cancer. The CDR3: CASSDFGGLDYGYTF. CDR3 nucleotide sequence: TGTGCCAGCAGCGACTTTGGGGGGTTGGACTATGGCTACACCTTC.